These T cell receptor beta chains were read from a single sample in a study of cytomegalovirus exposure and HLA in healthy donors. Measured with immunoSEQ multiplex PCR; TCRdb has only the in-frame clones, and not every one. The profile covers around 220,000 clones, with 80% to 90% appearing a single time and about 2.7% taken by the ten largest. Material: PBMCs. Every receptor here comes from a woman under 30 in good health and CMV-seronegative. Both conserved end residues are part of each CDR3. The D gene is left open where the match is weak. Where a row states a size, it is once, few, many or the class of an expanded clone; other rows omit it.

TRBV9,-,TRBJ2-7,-,TGTGCCAGCAGCTACTACCTCTCATCCGAGCAGTACTTC,CASSYYLSSEQYF
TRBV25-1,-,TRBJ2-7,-,TGTGCCAGCAGTGACAGAAACTACGAGCAGTACTTC,CASSDRNYEQYF
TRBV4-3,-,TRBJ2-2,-,TGCGCCAGCAGCCAAGGCAACAGGGCCGCCGGGGAGCTGTTTTTT,CASSQGNRAAGELFF
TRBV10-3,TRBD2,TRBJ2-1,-,TGTGCCATCAGTGAGTCTGGCGGGAGGGGCAATGAGCAGTTCTTC,CAISESGGRGNEQFF
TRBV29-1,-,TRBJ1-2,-,TGCAGCGTTGAAGATGGTGACAGTGATAACTATGGCTACACCTTC,CSVEDGDSDNYGYTF
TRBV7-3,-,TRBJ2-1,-,TGTGCCAGCAGCTTAAGCGGGGGCCTCAATGAGCAGTTCTTC,CASSLSGGLNEQFF
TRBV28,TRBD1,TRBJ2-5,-,TGTGCCAGCAGTTTTCCGTATGGACAGGGCCAAGAGACCCAGTACTTC,CASSFPYGQGQETQYF
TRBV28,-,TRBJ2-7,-,TGTGCCAGCAGTTCCCCCTTAGGGACTTTTTACGAGCAGTACTTC,CASSSPLGTFYEQYF
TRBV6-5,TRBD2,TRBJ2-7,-,TGTGCCAGCAGTCCGGGGGGGCAGGTAAGGAACGAGCAGTACTTC,CASSPGGQVRNEQYF
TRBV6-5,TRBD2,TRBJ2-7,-,TGTGCCAGCAGTTACCTGACTAGCGGGAGAATCTACGAGCAGTACTTC,CASSYLTSGRIYEQYF
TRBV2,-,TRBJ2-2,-,TGTGCCAGCAGGCCAAAACCGACTAGCACCGGGGAGCTGTTTTTT,CASRPKPTSTGELFF
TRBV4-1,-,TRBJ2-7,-,TGCGCCAGCGGCGGGGAGCGGCAGGGGGTCTACGAGCAGTACTTC,CASGGERQGVYEQYF
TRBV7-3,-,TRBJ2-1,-,TGTGCCAGCAGCTTAGAAGGGGAAAATGAGCAGTTCTTC,CASSLEGENEQFF
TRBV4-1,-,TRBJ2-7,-,TGCGCCAGCAGCCAAAGCGGACAGTTCTCCTACGAGCAGTACTTC,CASSQSGQFSYEQYF
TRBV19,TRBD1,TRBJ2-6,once,TGTGCCAGTAGAACCAGGGGGTCTGGGGCCAACGTCCTGACTTTC,CASRTRGSGANVLTF
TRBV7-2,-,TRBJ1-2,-,TGTGCCAGCAGTTCACGATCCGGAGCTAACTATGGCTACACCTTC,CASSSRSGANYGYTF
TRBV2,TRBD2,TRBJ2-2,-,TGTGCCAGCAGTTTCGAACCACTAGCGGGAGCTCCCGGGGAGCTGTTTTTT,CASSFEPLAGAPGELFF
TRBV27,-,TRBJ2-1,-,TGTGCCAGCAGTTTGGCGTTGGGTGGGCAGGGAAGGTTGGATGAGCAGTTCTTC,CASSLALGGQGRLDEQFF
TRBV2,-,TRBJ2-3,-,TGTGCCAGCAGTCGCCGTATGTCGGGAGATACGCAGTATTTT,CASSRRMSGDTQYF
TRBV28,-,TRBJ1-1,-,TGTGCCAGCAGTTATACAACGAACACTGAAGCTTTCTTT,CASSYTTNTEAFF
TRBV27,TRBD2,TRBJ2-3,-,TGTGCCAGCAGTCAACTAGCGGGAGGAGATACGCAGTATTTT,CASSQLAGGDTQYF
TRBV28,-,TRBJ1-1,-,TGTGCCAGCAGTTTCTACAGGAACACTGAAGCTTTCTTT,CASSFYRNTEAFF
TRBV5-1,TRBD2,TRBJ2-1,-,TGCGCCAGCAGCTTGCCGGGACTAGCATCCGAGCAGTTCTTC,CASSLPGLASEQFF
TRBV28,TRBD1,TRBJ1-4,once,TGTGCCAGCAGAGCCCTTGGGACAGCCTTTAATGAAAAACTGTTTTTT,CASRALGTAFNEKLFF
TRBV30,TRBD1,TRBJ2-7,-,TGTGCCTGGAGCAGACGGACCGGGGACAGTCCCCCCTACGAGCAGTACTTC,CAWSRRTGDSPPYEQYF
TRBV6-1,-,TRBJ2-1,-,TGTGCCAGCAGTGGTATAGCCGACAGCTCCTACAATGAGCAGTTCTTC,CASSGIADSSYNEQFF
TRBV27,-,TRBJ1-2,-,TGTGCCAGTAGATCTTACAGGGATGGCTACACCTTC,CASRSYRDGYTF
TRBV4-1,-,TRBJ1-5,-,TGCGCCAGCAGCCAAGAGGCATTTAGCAATCAGCCCCAGCATTTT,CASSQEAFSNQPQHF
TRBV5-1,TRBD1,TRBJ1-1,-,TGCGCCAGCAGCTTACAGGGGGCGTCAATCCCGAACACTGAAGCTTTCTTT,CASSLQGASIPNTEAFF
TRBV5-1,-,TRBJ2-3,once,TGCGCCAGCAGCCCCCGATTAACGGGAGACGGTTCCGTAGATACGCAGTATTTT,CASSPRLTGDGSVDTQYF
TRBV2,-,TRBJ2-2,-,TGTGCCAGCATATTTACGACGGGCACCGGGGAGCTGTTTTTT,CASIFTTGTGELFF
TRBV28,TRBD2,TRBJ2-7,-,TGTGCCAGCAGTTTCCATCCGTTAGCGGGCCTCTCCTACGAGCAGTACTTC,CASSFHPLAGLSYEQYF
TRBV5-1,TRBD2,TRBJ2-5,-,TGCGCCAGCAGCGGGTCGGCGGGAGTCCAAGAGACCCAGTACTTC,CASSGSAGVQETQYF
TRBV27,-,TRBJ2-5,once,TGTGCCAGCAGTTTATCCACCCGAGAAGAGACCCAGTACTTC,CASSLSTREETQYF
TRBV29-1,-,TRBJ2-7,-,TGCAGCGTTGAACTAGCTACCAGCGAGCAGTACTTC,CSVELATSEQYF
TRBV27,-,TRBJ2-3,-,TGTGCCAGCAGTTTATATGGCGGGTTCACAGATACGCAGTATTTT,CASSLYGGFTDTQYF
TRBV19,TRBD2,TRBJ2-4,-,TGTGCCAGTAGTCAGTGGGTGGGAGGGAGTCCTGTGGGAGGCAAAAACATTCAGTACTTC,CASSQWVGGSPVGGKNIQYF
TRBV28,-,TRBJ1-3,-,TGTGCCAGCAGTTTACCCGCAGACAGGGGAAACACCATATATTTT,CASSLPADRGNTIYF
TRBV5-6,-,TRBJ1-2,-,TGTGCCAGCAGCTTGGCCGTCTATGGCTACACCTTC,CASSLAVYGYTF
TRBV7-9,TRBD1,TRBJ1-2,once,TGTGCCAGCAGCTTTTATACAGGGGGCGTTGAGGGTGGCTACACCTTC,CASSFYTGGVEGGYTF
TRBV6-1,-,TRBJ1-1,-,TGTGCCAGCAGTGAAGGGACAGCCGTCATTGCCATGAACACTGAAGCTTTCTTT,CASSEGTAVIAMNTEAFF
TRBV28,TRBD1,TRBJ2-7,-,TGTGCCAGCAGTTTTAGGGACAGGGCCTACGAGCAGTACTTC,CASSFRDRAYEQYF
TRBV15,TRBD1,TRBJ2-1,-,TGTGCCACCAGCAGAGGACTGACAGGGAAACGGGACAATGAGCAGTTCTTC,CATSRGLTGKRDNEQFF
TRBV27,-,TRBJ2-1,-,TGTGCCAGCAGTTTGGGACTTCTTTCCTACAATGAGCAGTTCTTC,CASSLGLLSYNEQFF